A selection of T cell receptor beta chains follows, all from one sample in a study of blood T cell repertoires in COVID-19. Repertoires were generated with immunoSEQ multiplex PCR, while TCRdb's copy carries only in-frame clones and drops some. The data contain 90,000 to 100,000 clones, 82% of them singletons. The sample was peripheral blood. The receptor source for this set is an older man with acute or convalescent COVID-19. CDR3s include the opening cysteine and the closing phenylalanine or tryptophan. The D gene is left open where the match is weak. For some rows the clone size is stated as once, few or many, or as a class when expanded; others skip it.

TRBJ2-7 | TRBD2 | TRBV28 | NA | TGTGCCAGCAGTGGACTCCGTCATACTAGCGGGACACGCGAGCAGTACTTC | CASSGLRHTSGTREQYF
TRBJ2-7 | TRBD1 | TRBV30 | NA | TGTGCCTGGATCCCTTCGGACAGGGACGAGCAGTACTTC | CAWIPSDRDEQYF
TRBJ1-5 | NA | TRBV5-1 | NA | TGCGCCAGCAGCTTAGGGGGAAGCAATCAGCCCCAGCATTTT | CASSLGGSNQPQHF
TRBJ1-5 | NA | TRBV27 | NA | TGTGCCAGCAGTTCCCTCGGGGCGGGGAGTCCCAATCAGCCCCAGCATTTT | CASSSLGAGSPNQPQHF
TRBJ2-1 | NA | TRBV27 | NA | TGTGCCAGCAGTTTGAGAGGAGATGAGCAGTTCTTC | CASSLRGDEQFF
TRBJ1-3 | TRBD1 | TRBV9 | NA | TGTGCCAGCAGCGTAGGAGAGGACAGGTTTATCTCTGGAAACACCATATATTTT | CASSVGEDRFISGNTIYF
TRBJ1-2 | TRBD1 | TRBV9 | NA | TGTGCCAGCAGCGACGTGGACAGGGAACCTGGCTACACCTTC | CASSDVDREPGYTF
TRBJ2-2 | NA | TRBV5-8 | NA | TGTGCCAGCAGCTTGGTAGCGATGAACGGGGAGCTGTTTTTT | CASSLVAMNGELFF
TRBJ1-1 | NA | TRBV7-2 | NA | TGTGCCAGCAGCTCCCGAACCCAACAGAACACTGAAGCTTTCTTT | CASSSRTQQNTEAFF
TRBJ2-2 | TRBD2 | TRBV9 | few | TGTGCCAGCAGCGTAGCCGGACTAGCGGTCACCGGGGAGCTGTTTTTT | CASSVAGLAVTGELFF
TRBJ2-5 | NA | TRBV30 | NA | TGTGCCTGGAGGGCCCAGATACGTTTGGCCCAGTACTTC | CAWRAQIRLAQYF
TRBJ1-5 | NA | TRBV19 | NA | TGTGCCAGTAGTATCGGGGGATCTGGGGGCAATCAGCCCCAGCATTTT | CASSIGGSGGNQPQHF
TRBJ2-5 | TRBD2 | TRBV7-8 | NA | TGTGCCAGCAGCTCTGGCGGGGGGCGGGGGGTCCAGTACTTC | CASSSGGGRGVQYF
TRBJ2-1 | TRBD1 | TRBV30 | NA | TGTGCCTGTTCTCCGGGACAGGGTACATACAATGAGCAGTTCTTC | CACSPGQGTYNEQFF
TRBJ1-2 | NA | TRBV12-3/TRBV12-4 | NA | TGTGCCAGCACCGACAGATTTAGCTATGGCTACACCTTC | CASTDRFSYGYTF
TRBJ2-1 | NA | TRBV6-2/TRBV6-3 | NA | TGTGCCAGCAGCCAAGCAGGCCTGGTGGGTGAGCAGTTCTTC | CASSQAGLVGEQFF
TRBJ2-3 | TRBD2 | TRBV6-5 | once | TGTGCCAGCAGTTACGAGACTAGCGGAACAGATACGCAGTATTTT | CASSYETSGTDTQYF
TRBJ1-1 | NA | TRBV2 | NA | TGTGCCAGGACAGTGAACACTGAAGCTTTCTTT | CARTVNTEAFF
TRBJ2-5 | NA | TRBV7-9 | NA | TGTGCCAGCAGCTTAGGGTCTACGAGTAAAGAGACCCAGTACTTC | CASSLGSTSKETQYF
TRBJ2-1 | NA | TRBV7-2 | once | TGTGCCAGCAGCCCCGACTTAGGAGCCGATGAGCAGTTCTTC | CASSPDLGADEQFF
TRBJ2-5 | TRBD1 | TRBV11-2 | NA | TGTGCCAGCAGCCCGGACAGGGTGGAGACCCAGTACTTC | CASSPDRVETQYF
TRBJ1-1 | NA | TRBV7-2 | NA | TGTGCCAGCAGCTTAGAATCCGGGGGAAGCACTGAAGCTTTCTTT | CASSLESGGSTEAFF
TRBJ2-2 | TRBD1 | TRBV11-2 | NA | TGTGCCAGCAGCTTAGAGGGCAGGGGGTCGGACACCGGGGAGCTGTTTTTT | CASSLEGRGSDTGELFF
TRBJ2-1 | TRBD1 | TRBV24-1 | NA | TGTGCCACCAGTGATCCGAACCCGACAGGGAGCTCCTACAATGAGCAGTTCTTC | CATSDPNPTGSSYNEQFF
TRBJ2-1 | TRBD2 | TRBV6-5 | NA | TGTGCCAGCACGATTTCTAGCGGGAGTAATGAGCAGTTCTTC | CASTISSGSNEQFF
TRBJ2-7 | NA | TRBV2 | NA | TGTGCCGGGGGGTGGAGCTCCTACGAGCAGTACTTC | CAGGWSSYEQYF
TRBJ2-3 | NA | TRBV19 | NA | TGTGCCAGTAGTATAGCTGGCAGGCGCCGCACAGATACGCAGTATTTT | CASSIAGRRRTDTQYF
TRBJ1-1 | NA | TRBV6-5 | few | TGTGCCAGCAGTTACTCGAATGGGCCCCTGAACACTGAAGCTTTCTTT | CASSYSNGPLNTEAFF
TRBJ1-6 | TRBD1 | TRBV19 | once | TGTGCCAGTAGCCCCAGACAGGGGAATTCACCCCTCCACTTT | CASSPRQGNSPLHF
TRBJ2-7 | NA | TRBV19 | NA | TGTGCCAGTAGTATAGGAAGGGGTTCCCTCTACGAGCAGTACTTC | CASSIGRGSLYEQYF
TRBJ2-3 | NA | TRBV30 | NA | TGTGCCTGGAGTACCGGGGGCACAGATACGCAGTATTTT | CAWSTGGTDTQYF
TRBJ1-1 | NA | TRBV7-2 | NA | TGTGCCAGCAGCTTAGGCCAGGTCGGAGCTTTCTTT | CASSLGQVGAFF
TRBJ1-2 | TRBD1 | TRBV5-5 | NA | TGTGCCAGCAACCAAGCTACAGGGGGCACTTACTATGGCTACACCTTC | CASNQATGGTYYGYTF
TRBJ2-3 | NA | TRBV5-1 | NA | TGCGCCAGCAGCGAGGGACACGCCACAGATACGCAGTATTTT | CASSEGHATDTQYF
TRBJ2-4 | TRBD1 | TRBV5-4 | NA | TGTGCCAGCAGCCGCCCGGGACAGGGAAACATTCAGTACTTC | CASSRPGQGNIQYF
TRBJ2-7 | TRBD1 | TRBV30 | NA | TGTGCCTCCTTAAAGGACAGGGGGTCCTACGAGCAGTACTTC | CASLKDRGSYEQYF
TRBJ2-7 | NA | TRBV19 | NA | TGTGCCAGTAGTCGATTTGGACAAGGTTACGAGCAGTACTTC | CASSRFGQGYEQYF
TRBJ1-2 | NA | TRBV6-5 | NA | TGTGCCAGCAGTTACTCTTGGAGGGTGGGTGGCTACACCTTC | CASSYSWRVGGYTF
TRBJ2-5 | TRBD2 | TRBV5-6 | NA | TGTGCCAGCAGCTTGGTCAGTAGCGGGCAAGAGACCCAGTACTTC | CASSLVSSGQETQYF
TRBJ1-6 | NA | TRBV7-2 | NA | TGTGCCAGCAGCTACACCGGGGGGGGACGTGGTAATTCACCCCTCCACTTT | CASSYTGGGRGNSPLHF
TRBJ2-4 | TRBD1 | TRBV28 | NA | TGTGCCAGCAGTGTGGGACAGGCCATTCAGTACTTC | CASSVGQAIQYF